Below, 11 T cell receptor beta chains from the same sample are listed, as sequenced in a study of early T cells in non-severe SARS-CoV-2 infection. MiXCR, applied by TCRdb to the 5' RACE reads, yields one record per CDR3 protein. This sample yields more than 25,000 distinct CDR3 sequences, of which roughly 5% are seen a single time; around 10% belongs to the top ten. The sequenced sample was whole blood. Every receptor here comes from an adult who was a healthcare worker with PCR-confirmed SARS-CoV-2 infection or an uninfected control (not recorded which).

This clonotype was recorded at least ten times. The V call is TRBV27, the J call TRBJ1-1, with TRBD1 identical over 7 bases. The V gene's germline CDR1 is MNHEY and CDR2 SMNVEV (reference sequence). After removal of 6 bases from V and 1 base from J, the junction contained 5 bases not matched to a gene. The CDR3 length is 14 residues. The CDR3 DNA reads as TGTGCCAGCAGCTCCCAGGGGGGGAACACTGAAGCTTTCTTT. Protein product: CASSSQGGNTEAFF.

This clonotype was detected ten times or more. The rearrangement uses TRBV2 and TRBJ1-6; 7 bases align to TRBD1. This CDR3 comprises 15 residues. Losses at the gene ends were 8 bases for V and 4 bases for J; bases not matched to a gene: 8. Germline V CDR1 and CDR2: SNHLY, FYNNEI. CDR3 bases: TGTGCCAGCCAGGACAGGCCTTTATATAATTCACCCCTCCACTTT. Its protein is CASQDRPLYNSPLHF.

This clonotype showed up many times. The genes are TRBV9 and TRBJ2-1; weak D call: TRBD2 (7 bases). The V gene lost 0 bases and the J gene lost 10 bases, with 17 bases spanning the gap. The CDR3 spans 15 residues. Germline CDR1 is SGDLS and CDR2 is YYNGEE. CDR3 protein: CASSVDPGGPGEQFF. As DNA, the CDR3 is TGTGCCAGCAGCGTAGATCCCGGGGGGCCTGGGGAGCAGTTCTTC.

This clonotype was seen a handful of times. The chain couples TRBV18 to TRBJ2-7, with TRBD1 identical over 8 bases. This CDR3 spans 15 amino acids. V lost 3 bases, J lost 6 bases, and 10 bases stayed unmatched. Germline V gene sequence: CDR1 KGHSH, CDR2 LQKENI. The CDR3 protein is CASSPGADRVFEQYF. DNA of the CDR3: TGTGCCAGCTCACCCGGGGCGGACAGGGTTTTCGAGCAGTACTTC.

This chain links TRBV7-3 with TRBJ2-3, with TRBD2 matching 7 bases. CDR1 SGHTA and CDR2 FQGTGA come from the germline V gene. The CDR3 is made up of 14 amino acids. J was trimmed by 9 bases and V by 0 bases; bases with no gene match: 6. The CDR3 spells CASSLTGLAVTQYF. CDR3 sequence (DNA): TGTGCCAGCAGCTTAACGGGGCTAGCGGTCACGCAGTATTTT.

Many counts were recorded for this clonotype. The rearrangement uses TRBV28 and TRBJ2-7, with 10 nucleotides matching TRBD2. The CDR3 is made up of 16 amino acids. V shed 6 bases and J 3 bases; nucleotides not matched to a gene: 11. Germline CDR1 is MDHEN and CDR2 is SYDVKM. The CDR3 protein is CASSPPSGGHFYEQYF. For the CDR3, the DNA is TGTGCCAGCAGCCCACCTAGCGGGGGACATTTCTACGAGCAGTACTTC.

This clonotype has a count of ten or more. The genes are TRBV12-3 or TRBV12-4 and TRBJ2-2; D not certain. The ends were cut back, 1 base at V and 9 bases at J, with 6 bases in the middle. The CDR3 spans 12 residues. The CDR3 here is CASSLGPRELFF. The CDR3 DNA is TGTGCCAGCAGTTTAGGGCCGAGGGAGCTGTTTTTT.

Ten or more counts support this clonotype. The V call is TRBV6-5, the J call TRBJ1-2; possibly TRBD1 for D (5 bases). From germline, CDR1 is MNHEY and CDR2 SVGAGI. V shed 7 bases and J shed 4 bases, with 16 bases lying between them. The CDR3 runs to 14 residues. The CDR3: CASTRAGEIYGYTF. CDR3 coding DNA: TGTGCCAGCACAAGGGCGGGGGAGATCTATGGCTACACCTTC.

This clonotype was observed at least ten times. The J gene is TRBJ1-4, the V gene TRBV7-2; D might be TRBD1 (5 bases). This CDR3 region has 16 residues. Between the trimmed V and J ends, which lost 1 base and 6 bases, there was a span of 15 bases. Germline V gene lookup returns CDR1 SGHTA and CDR2 FQGNSA. In DNA form, the CDR3 reads TGTGCCAGCAGCTTAGGGGCCGGACAAGGCTATGAAAAACTGTTTTTT. Protein sequence: CASSLGAGQGYEKLFF.

J is TRBJ2-1 and V is TRBV7-8; 8 bases match TRBD1. With V trimmed by 5 bases and J by 9 bases, 18 bases remained unmatched. CDR1 and CDR2 from the germline V gene are SGHVS and FQNEAQ. The CDR3 sequence is 17 residues long. CDR3 residues: CASSLQGAGLRVAEQFF. The CDR3 coding sequence is TGTGCCAGCAGCCTGCAGGGGGCGGGACTCAGGGTCGCTGAGCAGTTCTTC.

Relative to its sample, this clonotype is medium-sized. The chain employs TRBV10-3 and TRBJ1-1; 7 bases are a match to TRBD1. V dropped 3 bases and J dropped 9; count of bases not matched to a gene: 10. The CDR3 has 14 residues. Per the germline V gene, CDR1 is ENHRY and CDR2 is SYGVKD. The CDR3 reads CAISDGQGDIKAFF. The CDR3 DNA sequence: TGTGCCATCAGTGACGGGCAGGGGGATATCAAAGCTTTCTTT.